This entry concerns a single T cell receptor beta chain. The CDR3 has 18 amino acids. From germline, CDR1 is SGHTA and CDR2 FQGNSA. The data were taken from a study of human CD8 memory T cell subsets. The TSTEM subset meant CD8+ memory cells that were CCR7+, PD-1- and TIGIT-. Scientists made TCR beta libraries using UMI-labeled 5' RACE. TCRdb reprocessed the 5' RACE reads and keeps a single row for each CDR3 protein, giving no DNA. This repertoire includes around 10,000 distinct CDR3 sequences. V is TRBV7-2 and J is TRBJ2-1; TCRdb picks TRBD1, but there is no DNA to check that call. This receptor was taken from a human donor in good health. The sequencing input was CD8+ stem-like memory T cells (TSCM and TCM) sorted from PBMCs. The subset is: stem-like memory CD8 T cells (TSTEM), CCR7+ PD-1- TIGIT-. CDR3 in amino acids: CASSSTSSTGIKAGEQFF.